What follows are 25 T cell receptor beta chains derived from one specimen sequenced in a study of OX40 agonist ivuxolimab in advanced cancers. TCRdb's table, derived via immunoSEQ multiplex PCR, lists solely in-frame clones and lacks some. The table lists 55,000 to 70,000 clones, 65% to 85% of them singletons. Sequenced material: CD4+ or CD8+ T cells sorted from blood, taken in a trial of the OX40 agonist ivuxolimab. These receptors all stem from an adult with an advanced solid tumor such as melanoma, head and neck, liver or kidney cancer.

This clone was recorded a few times. The rearrangement links TRBV23-1 to TRBJ2-1; tentatively, D is TRBD2 (6 bases). TRBV23-1 is sorted into the ORF group, with uncertain function. V was cut by 3 bases and J by 6 bases, with 15 bases left in between. CDR3 length equals 15 residues. In DNA, the CDR3 is TGCGCCAGCAGTCAGGGTCTAGCGATTATCAATGAGCAGTTCTTC. It is translated as CASSQGLAIINEQFF.

CDR3 region: CAISESGLQIGNTIYF. The CDR3, as DNA: TGTGCCATCAGTGAGTCGGGACTCCAGATTGGAAACACCATATATTTT. The gene calls are TRBV10-3 and TRBJ1-3; a possible D gene is TRBD1 (5 bases). Trimming removed 0 bases from V and 3 bases from J, with 12 bases in between. Looked up from germline, CDR1 is ENHRY and CDR2 is SYGVKD. This CDR3 is built from 16 residues.

This clone occurred once. This chain connects TRBV4-1 to TRBJ1-1; TRBD1 is a possible D gene (5 bases). The CDR3 runs 15 residues. V was pared by 0 bases and J by 2 bases, with 10 bases between. Germline assignment: CDR1 MGHRA and CDR2 YSYEKL. CDR3 residues: CASSQDHRINTEAFF. The CDR3 bases are TGCGCCAGCAGCCAAGATCACAGGATAAACACTGAAGCTTTCTTT.

This chain uses TRBV9 with TRBJ2-1; TRBD1 matches 12 bases. There are 16 residues in the CDR3. With V trimmed by 0 bases and J by 9 bases, 7 bases remained unmatched. Germline V gene data show CDR1 as SGDLS and CDR2 as YYNGEE. The CDR3 loop is CASSVAGQGAKGEQFF. The CDR3 DNA is TGTGCCAGCAGCGTAGCGGGACAGGGGGCTAAGGGTGAGCAGTTCTTC.

The chain links TRBV7-2 to TRBJ2-4; 11 bases match TRBD1. Germline values: CDR1 SGHTA, CDR2 FQGNSA. The CDR3 length is 18 residues. J was trimmed by 1 base and V by 5 bases; bases with no gene match: 10. The CDR3 DNA reads TGTGCCAGCAGCGACCGGACAGGGGGCGAGTGGGCCAAAAACATTCAGTACTTC. Amino acid sequence: CASSDRTGGEWAKNIQYF. Variable domain in full (rest from reference TRBV7-2 and TRBJ2-4): GAGVSQSPSNKVTEKGKDVELRCDPISGHTALYWYRQSLGQGLEFLIYFQGNSAPDKSGLPSDRFSAERTGGSVSTLTIQRTQQEDSAVYLCASSDRTGGEWAKNIQYFGAGTRLSVL.

This chain joins TRBV18 and TRBJ1-3; D possibly corresponds to TRBD1 (5 bases). Germline loops: CDR1 KGHSH, CDR2 LQKENI. This CDR3 is 16 amino acids long. The germline V and J ends were trimmed by 5 bases and 0 bases, with 14 bases remaining between them. This CDR3 is CASSTGTADSGNTIYF. The DNA for the CDR3 is TGTGCCAGCTCAACCGGGACGGCTGACTCTGGAAACACCATATATTTT.

The V gene is TRBV7-3, the J gene TRBJ2-2; no firm D call. Trimming stripped 2 bases from V and 0 bases from J, with 4 bases between. In germline, CDR1 is SGHTA, CDR2 FQGTGA. The CDR3 extends over 14 amino acids. CDR3 protein: CASSLQANTGELFF. The CDR3 bases are TGTGCCAGCAGCTTACAGGCGAACACCGGGGAGCTGTTTTTT.

This chain connects TRBV18 to TRBJ1-3; weak D call: TRBD1 (5 bases). This CDR3 is 15 amino acids long. CDR1 and CDR2 (germline): KGHSH, LQKENI. The ends were cut back, 2 bases at V and 3 bases at J, with 11 bases in the middle. DNA of the CDR3: TGTGCCAGCTCACCAGCAGGGCTGGTTGGAAACACCATATATTTT. This translates into CASSPAGLVGNTIYF. Together with reference TRBV18 and TRBJ1-3, the CDR3 gives the full variable domain: NAGVMQNPRHLVRRRGQEARLRCSPMKGHSHVYWYRQLPEEGLKFMVYLQKENIIDESGMPKERFSAEFPKEGPSILRIQQVVRGDSAAYFCASSPAGLVGNTIYFGEGSWLTVV.

The gene calls are TRBV30 and TRBJ2-7, with a tentative D call TRBD1 (5 bases). The CDR3 runs 16 residues. The V end lost 1 base, the J end lost 5 bases, and 21 bases lay between the germline ends. Per the germline V gene, CDR1 is GTSNPN and CDR2 is SVGIG (reference sequence). The chain's CDR3 is CAWSALRQGGFHEQYF. The CDR3, as DNA: TGTGCCTGGAGTGCCCTACGCCAGGGTGGGTTCCACGAGCAGTACTTC.

This clone was counted a few times. The chain joins TRBV10-3 to TRBJ1-5; D is undetermined. The V and J ends lost 10 bases and 4 bases respectively, with 11 bases between them. The CDR3 runs to 12 residues. Germline values: CDR1 ENHRY, CDR2 SYGVKD. In DNA, the CDR3 is TGTGCCACGGGGAGTAATAATCAGCCCCAGCATTTT. It yields the protein CATGSNNQPQHF.

The V and J genes are TRBV28 and TRBJ1-2; no clear D. Trimming took off 3 bases at V and 0 bases at J, with 8 bases between the two ends. From germline, CDR1 is MDHEN and CDR2 SYDVKM. This CDR3 comprises 14 residues. The CDR3 sequence: CASSFGDANYGYTF. CDR3 in DNA: TGTGCCAGCAGTTTCGGGGATGCTAACTATGGCTACACCTTC.

This clone has just one count. The chain carries TRBV2 and TRBJ2-3; D remains ambiguous. V was clipped by 6 bases and J by 6 bases, with 13 bases between them. This CDR3 spans 13 amino acids. Looked up from germline, CDR1 is SNHLY and CDR2 is FYNNEI. This CDR3 is CASSFTLGDTQYF. DNA for the CDR3: TGTGCCAGCAGCTTCACTCTGGGGGATACGCAGTATTTT. The full variable domain, its missing parts supplied by reference TRBV2 and TRBJ2-3, is EPEVTQTPSHQVTQMGQEVILRCVPISNHLYFYWYRQILGQKVEFLVSFYNNEISEKSEIFDDQFSVERPDGSNFTLKIRSTKLEDSAMYFCASSFTLGDTQYFGPGTRLTVL.

This chain connects TRBV5-5 to TRBJ2-7; a weak D match, TRBD1 (5 bases). The V end lost 4 bases, the J end lost 4 bases, and 12 bases lay between the germline ends. From germline, CDR1 is SGHKS and CDR2 YYEKEE (reference sequence). This CDR3 comprises 13 residues. The CDR3 nucleotides read TGTGCCAGCAGCCAAGTCCCAGGGTACGAGCAGTACGTC. It yields the protein CASSQVPGYEQYV.

This chain uses TRBV9 with TRBJ2-3, with 8 positions matching TRBD2. CDR1 and CDR2 (germline): SGDLS, YYNGEE. The length of the CDR3 is 16 residues. V lost 2 bases to trimming and J lost 4 bases; unmatched junction nucleotides: 9. The CDR3 region has the DNA TGTGCCAGCAGCGTGCGCCCAGCGGGAGAAGCAGATACGCAGTATTTT. The encoded protein is CASSVRPAGEADTQYF.

The chain carries TRBV4-1 and TRBJ1-2; D is perhaps TRBD1 (6 bases). CDR3 length equals 13 residues. V was cut by 5 bases and J by 8 bases, with 15 bases left in between. Germline loops: CDR1 MGHRA, CDR2 YSYEKL. The CDR3 region has the DNA TGCGCCAGCAGCTGGCCGGGGGCAGGAGGCTACACCTTC. This translates into CASSWPGAGGYTF.

This clone showed up just a few times. The genes are TRBV2 and TRBJ1-2; D remains unclear. The CDR3 runs to 15 residues. CDR1 is SNHLY and CDR2 is FYNNEI in the germline V gene. V lost 0 bases and J 2 bases, leaving 10 bases between the germline ends. The CDR3 DNA follows: TGTGCCAGCAGTGAAGCGGGGAGGGCAAACTATGGCTACACCTTC. This encodes CASSEAGRANYGYTF.

The chain uses TRBV19 and TRBJ1-6; 7 bases line up with TRBD1. The germline CDR1 and CDR2 sequences are LNHDA and SQIVND (reference sequence). This CDR3 contains 13 residues. Trimming removed 6 bases from V and 8 bases from J; junction bases left unmatched: 4. CDR3 sequence (DNA): TGTGCCAGTAGGACAGGGTGGGATTCACCCCTCCACTTT. Its translation: CASRTGWDSPLHF.

This rearrangement joins TRBV27 to TRBJ2-2, with D hard to call. Germline CDR1 MNHEY, CDR2 SMNVEV (reference sequence). CDR3 length: 13 residues. V dropped 7 bases and J dropped 6 bases, with 12 bases sitting between them. The CDR3 loop is CASTLSSPGELFF. CDR3 nucleotide sequence: TGTGCCAGCACCCTGTCCTCTCCCGGGGAGCTGTTTTTT.

The V gene is TRBV6-1, the J gene TRBJ1-2, with D unresolved. The ends were cut back, 7 bases at V and 1 base at J, with 7 bases in the middle. Germline V gene lookup returns CDR1 MNHNS and CDR2 SASEGT. This CDR3 is 12 amino acids long. In DNA form, the CDR3 reads TGTGCCAGCAACAGCAATAACTATGGCTACACCTTC. Protein: CASNSNNYGYTF.

The V call is TRBV19, the J call TRBJ2-3; D gene ambiguous. Trimming left V 7 bases short and J 0 bases short, with 11 bases between. The CDR3 is made up of 14 amino acids. Per germline, CDR1 LNHDA and CDR2 SQIVND (reference sequence). The CDR3 DNA reads TGTGCCAGTACCCCTGTGGGGAGCACAGATACGCAGTATTTT. Encoded protein: CASTPVGSTDTQYF.

The chain joins TRBV4-3 to TRBJ2-2, with D uncertain. Germline CDR1 reads LGHNA; CDR2 reads YSLEER. CDR3 size: 16 residues. The V end was cut by 4 bases, the J end by 0 bases, with 12 bases between. DNA of the CDR3: TGCGCCAGCAGCCCTGGCGCCACCCCGAACACCGGGGAGCTGTTTTTT. Its translation is CASSPGATPNTGELFF.

The chain couples TRBV5-6 to TRBJ1-1, with 8 bases fitting TRBD1. CDR3 length equals 13 residues. The trim removed 2 bases at V and 5 bases at J, leaving 2 bases unmatched. The germline gives CDR1 SGHDT, CDR2 YYEEEE. CDR3 sequence reads: CASSLQGGTEAFF. CDR3 bases: TGTGCCAGCAGCTTACAGGGGGGAACTGAAGCTTTCTTT.

This clone turned up a few times. This CDR3 is CASSNAPIYEQYF. CDR3 sequence (DNA): TGTGCCAGCAGTAATGCGCCAATCTACGAGCAGTACTTC. This chain uses TRBV28 with TRBJ2-7; D ambiguous. CDR1 MDHEN and CDR2 SYDVKM come from the germline V gene. The V gene lost 5 bases and the J gene lost 3 bases, with 11 bases spanning the gap. The CDR3 is 13 amino acids. Supplemented by reference TRBV28 and TRBJ2-7, the full variable domain reads DVKVTQSSRYLVKRTGEKVFLECVQDMDHENMFWYRQDPGLGLRLIYFSYDVKMKEKGDIPEGYSVSREKKERFSLILESASTNQTSMYLCASSNAPIYEQYFGPGTRLTVT.

The chain recombines TRBV29-1 with TRBJ1-5, with D possibly TRBD1 on 6 matching bases. The CDR3 runs to 20 residues. CDR1 SQVTM and CDR2 ANQGSEA come from the germline V gene. V gave up 8 bases and J gave up 2 bases, with 34 bases separating them. The CDR3 reads CSPTLRGGEGFLRRNQPQHF. Written as DNA, the CDR3 is TGCAGCCCCACCTTGAGGGGGGGGGAGGGGTTTCTACGTCGCAATCAGCCCCAGCATTTT. Based on the CDR3 plus reference TRBV29-1 and TRBJ1-5, the full variable domain is SAVISQKPSRDICQRGTSLTIQCQVDSQVTMMFWYRQQPGQSLTLIATANQGSEATYESGFVIDKFPISRPNLTFSTLTVSNMSPEDSSIYLCSPTLRGGEGFLRRNQPQHFGDGTRLSIL.

This chain connects TRBV5-4 to TRBJ2-1; possibly TRBD1 for D (5 bases). The germline V gene has CDR1 SGHNT and CDR2 YYREEE (reference sequence). The CDR3 sequence is 15 residues long. Trimming removed 4 bases from V and 0 bases from J, with 11 bases in between. The CDR3 loop reads CASSVGGASYNEQFF. In DNA form, the CDR3 reads TGTGCCAGCAGCGTTGGTGGGGCCTCCTACAATGAGCAGTTCTTC.